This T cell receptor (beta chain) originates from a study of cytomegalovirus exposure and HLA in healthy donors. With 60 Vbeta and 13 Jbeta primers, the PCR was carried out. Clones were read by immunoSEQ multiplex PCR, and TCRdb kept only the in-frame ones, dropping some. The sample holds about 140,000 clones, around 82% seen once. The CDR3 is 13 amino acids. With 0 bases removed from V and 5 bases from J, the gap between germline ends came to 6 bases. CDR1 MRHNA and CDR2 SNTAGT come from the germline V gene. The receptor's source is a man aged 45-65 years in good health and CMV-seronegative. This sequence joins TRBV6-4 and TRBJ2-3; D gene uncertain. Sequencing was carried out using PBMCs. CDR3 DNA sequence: TGTGCCAGCAGTGACTCCTTAGTAGATACGCAGTATTTT. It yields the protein CASSDSLVDTQYF.